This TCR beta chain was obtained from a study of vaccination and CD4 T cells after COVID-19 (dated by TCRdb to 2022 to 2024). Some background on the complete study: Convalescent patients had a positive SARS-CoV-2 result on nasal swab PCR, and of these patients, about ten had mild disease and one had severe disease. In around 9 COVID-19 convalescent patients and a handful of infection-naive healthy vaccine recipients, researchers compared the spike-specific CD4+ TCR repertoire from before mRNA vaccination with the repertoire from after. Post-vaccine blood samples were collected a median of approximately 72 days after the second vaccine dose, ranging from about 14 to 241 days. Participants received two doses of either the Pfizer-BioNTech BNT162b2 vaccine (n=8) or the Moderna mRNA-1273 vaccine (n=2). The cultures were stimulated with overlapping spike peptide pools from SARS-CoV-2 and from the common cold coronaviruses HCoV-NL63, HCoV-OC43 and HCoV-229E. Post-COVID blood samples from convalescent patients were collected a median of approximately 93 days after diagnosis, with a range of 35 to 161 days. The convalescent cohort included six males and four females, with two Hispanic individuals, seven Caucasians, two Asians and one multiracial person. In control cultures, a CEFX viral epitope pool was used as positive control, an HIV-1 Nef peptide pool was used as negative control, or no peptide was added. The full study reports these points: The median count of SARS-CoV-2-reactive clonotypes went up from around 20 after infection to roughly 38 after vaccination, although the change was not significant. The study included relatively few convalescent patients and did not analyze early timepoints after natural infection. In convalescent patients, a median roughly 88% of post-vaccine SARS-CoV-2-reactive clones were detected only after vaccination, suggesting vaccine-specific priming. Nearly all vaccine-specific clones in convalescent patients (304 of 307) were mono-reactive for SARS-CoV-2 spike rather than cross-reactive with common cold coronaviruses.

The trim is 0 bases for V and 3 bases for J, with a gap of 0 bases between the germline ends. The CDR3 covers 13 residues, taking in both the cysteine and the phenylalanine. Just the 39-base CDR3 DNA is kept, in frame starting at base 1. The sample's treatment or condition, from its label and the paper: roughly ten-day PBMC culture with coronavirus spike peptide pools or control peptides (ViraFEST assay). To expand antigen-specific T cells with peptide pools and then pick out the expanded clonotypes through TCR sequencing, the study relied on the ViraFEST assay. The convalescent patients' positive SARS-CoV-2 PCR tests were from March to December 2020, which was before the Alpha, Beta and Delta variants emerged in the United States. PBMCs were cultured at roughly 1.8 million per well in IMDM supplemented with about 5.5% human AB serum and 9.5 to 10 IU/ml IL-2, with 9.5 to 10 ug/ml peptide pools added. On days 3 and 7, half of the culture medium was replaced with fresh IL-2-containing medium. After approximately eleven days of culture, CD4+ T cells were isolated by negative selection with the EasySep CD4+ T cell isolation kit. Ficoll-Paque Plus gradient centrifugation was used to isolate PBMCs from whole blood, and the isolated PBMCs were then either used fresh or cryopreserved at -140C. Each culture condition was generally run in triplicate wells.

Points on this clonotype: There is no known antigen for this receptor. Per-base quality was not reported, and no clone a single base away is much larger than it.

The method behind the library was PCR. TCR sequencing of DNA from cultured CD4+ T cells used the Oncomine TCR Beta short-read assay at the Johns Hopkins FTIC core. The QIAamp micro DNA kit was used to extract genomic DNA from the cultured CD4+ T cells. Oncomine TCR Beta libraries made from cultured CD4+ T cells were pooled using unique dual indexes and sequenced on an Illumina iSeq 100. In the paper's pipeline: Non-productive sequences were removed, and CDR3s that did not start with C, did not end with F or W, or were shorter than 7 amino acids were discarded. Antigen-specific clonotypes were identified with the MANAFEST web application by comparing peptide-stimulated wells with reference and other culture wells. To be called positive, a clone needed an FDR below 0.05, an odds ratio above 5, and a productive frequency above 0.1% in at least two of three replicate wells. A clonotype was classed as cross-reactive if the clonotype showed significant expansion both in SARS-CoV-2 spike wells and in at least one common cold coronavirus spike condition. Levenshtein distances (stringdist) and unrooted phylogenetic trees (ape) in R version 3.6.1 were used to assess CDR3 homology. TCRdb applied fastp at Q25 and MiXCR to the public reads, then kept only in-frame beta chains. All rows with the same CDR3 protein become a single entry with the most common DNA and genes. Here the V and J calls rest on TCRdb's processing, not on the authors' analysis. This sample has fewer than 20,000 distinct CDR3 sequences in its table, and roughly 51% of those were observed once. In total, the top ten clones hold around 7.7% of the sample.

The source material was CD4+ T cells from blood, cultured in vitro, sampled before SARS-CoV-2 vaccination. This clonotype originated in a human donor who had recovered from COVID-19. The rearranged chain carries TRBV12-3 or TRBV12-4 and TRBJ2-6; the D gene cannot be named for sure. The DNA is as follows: TGTGCCAGCAGTTTAGCTGGGGCCAACGTCCTGACTTTC. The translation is CASSLAGANVLTF.